This T cell receptor (beta chain) was sequenced for a study of shared clonotypes between healthy human individuals. Comment on this clone: The antigen is unknown.

Study-wide points: Clonotype sharing across donors was expected to vary with sequencing depth. Sample collection involved blood only; tissue repertoires are likely different.

Terminally differentiated effector memory CD45RA+ cells were excluded from the naive CD8 cells, which were CD45RO-negative and positively selected for CCR7. Every donor was a Caucasian adult from Nashville, Tennessee. The CDR3 consists of 14 residues. Trimming stripped 0 bases from V and 4 bases from J, with 9 bases between. Per germline, CDR1 MNHEY and CDR2 SVGAGI. Measured with immunoSEQ multiplex PCR; TCRdb has only the in-frame clones, and not every one. The profile shows more than 2 million clones, 93% of them singletons. The V gene is TRBV6-5, the J gene TRBJ1-1; TRBD1 might be the D (5 bases). The source is a man younger than 30 in good health. Some clones in this sample may be carry-over from other donors' samples. The sample consisted of naive CD8+ T cells from PBMCs. The CDR3 spells CASSYSGVTTEAFF. The CDR3 DNA reads as TGTGCCAGCAGTTACTCGGGGGTCACCACTGAAGCTTTCTTT.